This TCR beta chain was retrieved from a study of T cell changes during pregnancy in multiple sclerosis. Sequenced by immunoSEQ multiplex PCR; TCRdb stores in-frame clones only, minus some. This table holds some 50,000 clones, 92% found once. The clonotype comes from a female donor with multiple sclerosis, enrolled in a pregnancy study. The sample in question was CD4+ T cells from peripheral blood mononuclear cells, obtained in the second trimester of pregnancy.

The CDR3 loop reads CASSQERALGYGYTF. In DNA, the CDR3 is TGCGCCAGCAGCCAAGAGAGGGCTCTGGGCTATGGCTACACCTTC. The rearrangement links TRBV4-1 to TRBJ1-2; D call uncertain. Germline V gives CDR1 MGHRA, CDR2 YSYEKL. V lost 0 bases and J lost 4, with 12 bases in between. This CDR3 region has 15 residues.